The source of this TCR beta chain is a study of shared clonotypes between healthy human individuals. Regarding the study as a whole: What limited the represented genetic and exposure-history diversity was the small number of donors.

Naive CD8 cells comprised CD45RO-negative, CCR7-positively selected cells, excluding terminally differentiated effector memory CD45RA+ cells. Across several immunoSEQ plates, the genomic DNA of each subset was split evenly. Method: immunoSEQ multiplex PCR; TCRdb's copy keeps in-frame clones and lacks some. The sample has roughly 2,000,000 clones; less than 95% are singletons. On this clone: What it recognizes is unknown.

Trimming at V came to 2 bases and at J to 3 bases, leaving 9 bases not matched to a gene. The CDR3 sequence is 16 residues long. Per the germline V gene, CDR1 is WNHNN and CDR2 is SYGVQD (reference sequence). The material sequenced was naive CD8+ T cells sorted from blood. V usage is TRBV10-1 and J usage is TRBJ1-1; TRBD1 agrees at 7 bases. The sequence was obtained from a man aged 18-30 years in good health. CDR3 residues: CASSEDRQGRHTEAFF. Written as DNA, the CDR3 is TGCGCCAGCAGTGAGGATCGACAGGGTCGGCACACTGAAGCTTTCTTT.